One and the same sample provided the 17 T cell receptor beta chains below, sequenced in a study of blood T cell dynamics during melanoma immunotherapy. TCRdb's copy holds only in-frame clones and misses some; the assay was immunoSEQ multiplex PCR. The profile shows 9,000 to 10,000 clones, 86% of them singletons. The time point denotes: pre-treatment baseline. The sample here was blood, taken from a patient treated with checkpoint blockade. Receptors were obtained from a human donor with melanoma.

The V and J genes are TRBV7-2 and TRBJ2-3; D remains ambiguous. The germline V gene encodes CDR1 SGHTA and CDR2 FQGNSA. The CDR3 has 14 amino acids. V was trimmed by 3 bases and J by 2 bases, leaving 9 bases between them. The CDR3 loop reads CASSFNRPTDTQYF. CDR3 DNA: TGTGCCAGCAGCTTTAATAGACCCACAGATACGCAGTATTTT.

This sequence joins TRBV11-2 and TRBJ2-7, with 7 nucleotides matching TRBD2. The CDR3 contains 14 residues. Unmatched junction bases numbered 8, after V lost 5 bases and J lost 4 bases. From germline, CDR1 is SGHAT and CDR2 FQNNGV. The DNA for the CDR3 is TGTGCCAGCAGCCGGACTAGTTCCGTGTACGAGCAGTACTTC. It yields the protein CASSRTSSVYEQYF.

The count of this clone is one. This chain uses TRBV9 with TRBJ1-1, with 7 bases that match TRBD1. Trimming cost V 0 bases and J 0 bases; bases outside gene matches: 5. The CDR3 contains 16 residues. Germline V lookup: CDR1 SGDLS, CDR2 YYNGEE. Here the CDR3 reads CASSVADRAMNTEAFF. The DNA of the CDR3 is TGTGCCAGCAGCGTAGCCGACAGGGCCATGAACACTGAAGCTTTCTTT. The full variable domain, rest sourced from reference TRBV9 and TRBJ1-1, is DSGVTQTPKHLITATGQRVTLRCSPRSGDLSVYWYQQSLDQGLQFLIQYYNGEERAKGNILERFSAQQFPDLHSELNLSSLELGDSALYFCASSVADRAMNTEAFFGQGTRLTVV.

This clone was counted a single time. The chain carries TRBV4-2 and TRBJ1-6; TRBD1 agrees at 9 bases. Germline CDR1 is LGHNA and CDR2 is YNFKEQ. This CDR3 comprises 16 residues. Trimming took 0 bases from V and 7 from J; bases not matched to a gene: 4. CDR3 bases: TGTGCCAGCAGCCAAGAAGGGACAGGGCTGAATTCACCCCTCCACTTT. This translates into CASSQEGTGLNSPLHF.

This rearrangement joins TRBV15 to TRBJ2-3, with TRBD1 matching over 9 bases. The CDR3 has 16 amino acids. J lost 6 bases, V lost 1 base, and 8 bases had no gene match. Germline assignment: CDR1 LNHNV and CDR2 YYDKDF (reference sequence). In DNA, the CDR3 is TGTGCCACCAGCAGAGGATCGGACAGGGGAGCGGATACGCAGTATTTT. It is translated as CATSRGSDRGADTQYF. The full variable domain, its missing parts supplied by reference TRBV15 and TRBJ2-3, is DAMVIQNPRYQVTQFGKPVTLSCSQTLNHNVMYWYQQKSSQAPKLLFHYYDKDFNNEADTPDNFQSRRPNTSFCFLDIRSPGLGDTAMYLCATSRGSDRGADTQYFGPGTRLTVL.

The chain couples TRBV4-2 to TRBJ1-5; D is uncertain. There are 16 residues in the CDR3. V lost 0 bases and J lost 0, with 9 bases in between. The V gene's germline CDR1 is LGHNA and CDR2 YNFKEQ. CDR3 region: CASSQDRRYSNQPQHF. For the CDR3, the DNA is TGTGCCAGCAGCCAAGACAGGAGATATAGCAATCAGCCCCAGCATTTT.

The chain links TRBV5-1 to TRBJ1-1; D ambiguous. The CDR3 runs 17 residues. With 4 bases removed from V and 1 base from J, the gap between germline ends came to 20 bases. Germline loops: CDR1 SGHRS, CDR2 YFSETQ. This CDR3 is CASSRVNRASQNTEAFF. Written as DNA, the CDR3 is TGCGCCAGCAGCCGCGTTAACCGGGCTTCTCAGAACACTGAAGCTTTCTTT. The whole variable domain, remainder taken from reference TRBV5-1 and TRBJ1-1, is KAGVTQTPRYLIKTRGQQVTLSCSPISGHRSVSWYQQTPGQGLQFLFEYFSETQRNKGNFPGRFSGRQFSNSRSEMNVSTLELGDSALYLCASSRVNRASQNTEAFFGQGTRLTVV.

Written as DNA, the CDR3 is TGTGCCAGCAGCCCCTTTGGAACCGACATGAACACTGAAGCTTTCTTT. Translated, it gives CASSPFGTDMNTEAFF. V and J are TRBV7-8 and TRBJ1-1; D gene unclear. The CDR3 runs to 16 residues. V was shortened by 5 bases and J by 0 bases, with 16 bases between the two germline ends. Looked up from germline, CDR1 is SGHVS and CDR2 is FQNEAQ.

This clone was recorded once. The chain couples TRBV4-2 to TRBJ2-1; a possible D gene is TRBD1 (5 bases). Trimming stripped 0 bases from V and 5 bases from J, with 14 bases between. There are 16 residues in the CDR3. Germline CDR1 is LGHNA and CDR2 is YNFKEQ. The CDR3 here is CASSQDSPDINNEQFF. The CDR3 region has the DNA TGTGCCAGCAGCCAAGATAGCCCGGACATAAACAATGAGCAGTTCTTC.

The genes are TRBV27 and TRBJ1-3; 9 bases map to TRBD1. This CDR3 is built from 13 residues. V was clipped by 5 bases and J by 6 bases; unmatched bases: 2. Per the germline V gene, CDR1 is MNHEY and CDR2 is SMNVEV (reference sequence). The CDR3 nucleotides read TGTGCCAGCAGTGGACAGGGGTCAAACACCATATATTTT. Translating it yields CASSGQGSNTIYF.

Only one count was recorded for this clone. V gene TRBV2 combines with J gene TRBJ2-2; D might be TRBD1 (6 bases). CDR1 and CDR2 (germline): SNHLY, FYNNEI. Trimming took off 10 bases at V and 2 bases at J, with 14 bases between the two ends. The CDR3 is 14 residues long. CDR3 amino acids: CAITQGLNTGELFF. The DNA of the CDR3 is TGTGCCATTACACAGGGCTTAAACACCGGGGAGCTGTTTTTT.

In this sample, this clone turned up once. The gene calls are TRBV5-1 and TRBJ2-1; D gene uncertain. Per the germline V gene, CDR1 is SGHRS and CDR2 is YFSETQ. V lost 1 base and J lost 5, with 13 bases in between. CDR3 length: 15 residues. In DNA, the CDR3 is TGCGCCAGCAGCTTGTACCTCAGCCTCAACAATGAGCAGTTCTTC. Translating it yields CASSLYLSLNNEQFF.

In DNA, the CDR3 is TGTGCCAGCAGCACGCTCTCGAACACTGAAGCTTTCTTT. This gives the protein CASSTLSNTEAFF. The gene calls are TRBV7-6 and TRBJ1-1; unclear D gene. Germline values: CDR1 SGHVS, CDR2 FNYEAQ. The CDR3 is 13 residues long. V was trimmed by 5 bases and J by 1 base, leaving 8 bases between them.

CDR3 bases: TGTGCCAGCAGCGCTTGGGGGAACACTGAAGCTTTCTTT. Protein product: CASSAWGNTEAFF. The J gene is TRBJ1-1, the V gene TRBV7-9; no clear D gene. The CDR3 contains 13 residues. V lost 5 bases and J 1 base, leaving 8 bases between the germline ends. Germline values: CDR1 SEHNR, CDR2 FQNEAQ (reference sequence). Full variable domain (missing parts from reference TRBV7-9 and TRBJ1-1): DTGVSQNPRHKITKRGQNVTFRCDPISEHNRLYWYRQTLGQGPEFLTYFQNEAQLEKSRLLSDRFSAERPKGSFSTLEIQRTEQGDSAMYLCASSAWGNTEAFFGQGTRLTVV.

V is TRBV5-6 and J is TRBJ2-1; no reliable D call. V gave up 2 bases and J gave up 2 bases, with 11 bases separating them. The CDR3 has 15 amino acids. CDR1 is SGHDT and CDR2 is YYEEEE in the germline V gene. The CDR3 nucleotides read TGTGCCAGCAGCTTACAGAGTCATACCTACAATGAGCAGTTCTTC. This sequence encodes CASSLQSHTYNEQFF.

The chain links TRBV2 to TRBJ2-2; the match to TRBD1 covers 9 bases. CDR1 is SNHLY and CDR2 is FYNNEI in the germline V gene. Trimming removed 5 bases from V and 5 bases from J; junction bases left unmatched: 6. The CDR3 has 15 amino acids. Here the CDR3 reads CASSSRQGGTGELFF. DNA of the CDR3: TGTGCCAGCAGTTCGAGACAGGGGGGGACCGGGGAGCTGTTTTTT.

The genes are TRBV6-5 and TRBJ2-7; 13 bases match TRBD2. The V segment lost 6 bases and the J segment 6 bases; nucleotides outside the gene matches: 8. CDR3 size: 15 residues. Germline values: CDR1 MNHEY, CDR2 SVGAGI. As DNA, the CDR3 is TGTGCCAGCAGCCCACTAGCGGGGGGGCTAGGCGAGCAGTACTTC. Translated: CASSPLAGGLGEQYF.